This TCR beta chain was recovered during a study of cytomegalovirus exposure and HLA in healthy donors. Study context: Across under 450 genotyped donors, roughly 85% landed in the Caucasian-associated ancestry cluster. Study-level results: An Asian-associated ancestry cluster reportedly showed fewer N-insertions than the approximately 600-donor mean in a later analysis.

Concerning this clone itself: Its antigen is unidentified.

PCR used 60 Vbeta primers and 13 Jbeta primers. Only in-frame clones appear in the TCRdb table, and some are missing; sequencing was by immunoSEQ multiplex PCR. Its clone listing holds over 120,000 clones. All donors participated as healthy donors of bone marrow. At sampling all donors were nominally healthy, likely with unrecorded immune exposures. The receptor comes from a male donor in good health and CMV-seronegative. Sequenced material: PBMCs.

CDR3 bases: TGCGCCAGCAGTGAGTCGGGGGGGGACTTCCAGTACGAGCAGTACTTC. As protein: CASSESGGDFQYEQYF. V usage is TRBV10-1 and J usage is TRBJ2-7; 7 bases agree with TRBD2. The CDR3 loop spans 16 amino acids. Germline lookup yields CDR1 WNHNN and CDR2 SYGVQD (reference sequence). Losses at the gene ends were 0 bases for V and 4 bases for J; bases not matched to a gene: 9.